The 12 T cell receptor beta chains presented below share a single source sample, sequenced in a study of T cell changes during pregnancy in multiple sclerosis. Profiling relied on immunoSEQ multiplex PCR, and the TCRdb table lists in-frame clones only, not all of them. The sample has tens of thousands of clones; about 95% are singletons. The specimen was peripheral blood, collected in the third trimester of pregnancy. These receptors originate from a female donor with multiple sclerosis, enrolled in a pregnancy study.

The CDR3 region has the DNA TGTGCCAGCAGCTTAGTCCACTCCTACGAGCAGTACTTC. Amino acids: CASSLVHSYEQYF. The chain combines TRBV7-2 with TRBJ2-7; D not certain. Germline assignment: CDR1 SGHTA and CDR2 FQGNSA. This CDR3 contains 13 residues. The V end was cut by 1 base, the J end by 0 bases, with 4 bases between.

The rearrangement joins TRBV19 to TRBJ1-5; no clear D. Germline CDR1 and CDR2: LNHDA and SQIVND (reference sequence). With 3 bases removed from V and 1 base from J, the gap between germline ends came to 13 bases. This CDR3 region has 16 residues. CDR3 DNA: TGTGCCAGTAGTATTCCGAATAGTCCCAGCAATCAGCCCCAGCATTTT. Protein: CASSIPNSPSNQPQHF.

This clone was seen a few times. This rearrangement joins TRBV2 to TRBJ2-3; D is perhaps TRBD2 (5 bases). Trimming stripped 6 bases from V and 12 bases from J, with 10 bases between. Germline CDR1 SNHLY, CDR2 FYNNEI. The CDR3 has 10 amino acids. The CDR3 bases are TGTGCCAGCAGGAGGAGGACCCAGTATTTT. Amino acid sequence: CASRRRTQYF.

The sample holds a few counts of this clone. V usage is TRBV27 and J usage is TRBJ2-1; 7 bases match TRBD1. CDR3 length equals 14 residues. Losses at the gene ends were 3 bases for V and 9 bases for J; bases not matched to a gene: 8. The germline V gene encodes CDR1 MNHEY and CDR2 SMNVEV (reference sequence). The CDR3 loop is CASSLRQGDREQFF. The CDR3 DNA is TGTGCCAGCAGTTTGAGGCAGGGGGATCGTGAGCAGTTCTTC.

The chain couples TRBV11-2 to TRBJ1-1; 8 bases agree with TRBD1. This CDR3 spans 15 amino acids. V was pared by 5 bases and J by 0 bases, with 5 bases of the junction left unmatched. CDR1 and CDR2 (germline): SGHAT, FQNNGV. This chain's CDR3 is CASSPTGGVNTEAFF. The CDR3 DNA is TGTGCCAGCAGCCCAACAGGGGGAGTGAACACTGAAGCTTTCTTT.

The rearrangement links TRBV7-8 to TRBJ2-7; D is possibly TRBD2 (6 bases). The germline V and J ends were trimmed by 5 bases and 5 bases, with 19 bases remaining between them. The germline CDR1 and CDR2 sequences are SGHVS and FQNEAQ. This CDR3 region has 15 residues. CDR3 in amino acids: CASSALNGPGDEQYF. The CDR3 DNA reads TGTGCCAGCAGCGCCCTAAACGGGCCGGGGGACGAGCAGTACTTC.

The chain couples TRBV29-1 to TRBJ2-7, with D possibly TRBD2 on 7 matching bases. This CDR3 contains 11 residues. V dropped 5 bases and J dropped 6 bases, with 11 bases sitting between them. Germline CDR1 reads SQVTM; CDR2 reads ANQGSEA. CDR3 sequence reads: CSVRGAGEQYF. The CDR3 DNA reads as TGCAGCGTTCGGGGGGCGGGCGAGCAGTACTTC.

The gene calls are TRBV19 and TRBJ2-6; TRBD2 might be the D (6 bases). Per the germline V gene, CDR1 is LNHDA and CDR2 is SQIVND (reference sequence). V was clipped by 10 bases and J by 1 base, with 11 bases between them. The CDR3 is 14 residues long. Written as DNA, the CDR3 is TGTGCCACCGAACGGGGGTCTGGGGCCAACGTCCTGACTTTC. Translation: CATERGSGANVLTF.

V and J are TRBV30 and TRBJ2-2, with 9 bases matching TRBD2. Germline V gene data show CDR1 as GTSNPN and CDR2 as SVGIG (reference sequence). This CDR3 contains 15 residues. The J segment lost 1 base and the V segment lost 4 bases, leaving 4 bases of the junction unmatched. The DNA of the CDR3 is TGTGCCTGGAAGAGAGCGGGGGGGAACACCGGGGAGCTGTTTTTT. Translated, it gives CAWKRAGGNTGELFF.

CDR3: CASSPVKGQGANEQYF. CDR3 DNA sequence: TGTGCCAGCAGCCCAGTTAAGGGACAGGGCGCCAACGAGCAGTACTTC. The chain recombines TRBV9 with TRBJ2-7; 9 nucleotides agree with TRBD1. The length of the CDR3 is 16 residues. Per the germline V gene, CDR1 is SGDLS and CDR2 is YYNGEE. V lost 4 bases and J lost 5; bases outside the gene matches: 13. Full variable domain (outside the CDR3, taken from reference TRBV9 and TRBJ2-7): DSGVTQTPKHLITATGQRVTLRCSPRSGDLSVYWYQQSLDQGLQFLIQYYNGEERAKGNILERFSAQQFPDLHSELNLSSLELGDSALYFCASSPVKGQGANEQYFGPGTRLTVT.

This chain links TRBV7-6 with TRBJ2-2; D gene unclear. Looked up from germline, CDR1 is SGHVS and CDR2 is FNYEAQ. V was shortened by 2 bases and J by 5 bases, with 6 bases between the two germline ends. This CDR3 is built from 13 residues. CDR3 DNA sequence: TGTGCCAGCAGCTTACTCCAGACCGGGGAGCTGTTTTTT. This sequence encodes CASSLLQTGELFF.

The chain recombines TRBV5-4 with TRBJ1-4; D is unclear. V lost 3 bases to trimming and J lost 1 base, with 4 bases between them. The CDR3 is 13 residues long. CDR1 is SGHNT, CDR2 YYREEE, per germline (reference sequence). CDR3 loop: CASSSITNEKLFF. The CDR3 DNA follows: TGTGCCAGCAGCTCAATAACTAATGAAAAACTGTTTTTT.